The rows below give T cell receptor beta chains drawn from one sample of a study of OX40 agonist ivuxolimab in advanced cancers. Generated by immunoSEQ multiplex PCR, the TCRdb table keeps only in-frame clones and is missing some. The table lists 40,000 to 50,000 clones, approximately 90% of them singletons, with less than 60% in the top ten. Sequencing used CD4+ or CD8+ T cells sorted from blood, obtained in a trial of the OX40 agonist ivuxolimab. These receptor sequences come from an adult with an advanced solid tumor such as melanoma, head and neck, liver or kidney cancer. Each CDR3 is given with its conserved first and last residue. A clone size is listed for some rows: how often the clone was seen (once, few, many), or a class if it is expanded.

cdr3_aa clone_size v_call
CASSFIGNTEAFF few TRBV28
CASSASGTGTYEQYF . TRBV9
CASSQDPLLGTTGELFF once TRBV4-3
CASGSQGSEQYF . TRBV28
CASSPGTAGGGLDTQYF few TRBV7-2
CASSLGGTLSHNEQFF . TRBV7-9
CASKEGTGVLEQYF . TRBV5-4
CASSSEGAREQYF . TRBV5-6
CASSEIRTAKNIQYF . TRBV2
CASSSYGQGQNQPQHF . TRBV28
CASSYLDDPETQYF . TRBV6-5
CASSQEGQGGMPPQHF . TRBV14
CASSLALIEQYF . TRBV7-8
CASSSKDSLPYEQYF . TRBV7-9
CASSLPSGTSSYEQYF once TRBV5-8
CASSQDRWTSGGDTQYF . TRBV4-3
CASSYSGQGYEQYF . TRBV6-6
CASSAGTPYEQYF once TRBV9
CASSVGGEVDRETQYF . TRBV9
CASSPSSSSNEQFF . TRBV7-3
CASSFGPGLSYEQYF . TRBV7-6
CATSREGRGMEQYF . TRBV15
CASLGQGIDNYGYTF . TRBV4-1
CASSLGGGAVSYGYTF . TRBV11-2
CASSGMAGGGKLFF . TRBV6-1
CASSSNRAGAQETQYF . TRBV7-9
CASSLRVNEQFF . TRBV7-9
CASILRGSFYEQYF once TRBV28
CASSSRTGGVYSPLHF once TRBV6-6
CSAQGDLSYTF few TRBV20-1
CASSQELAEETQYF . TRBV14
CASSTGQRSYEQYF . TRBV27
CASSESTSPNEQFF . TRBV10-2
CASSLGSGRGNQPQHF once TRBV7-9
CASSLLENEQFF . TRBV28
CASSQDRTDYGYTF . TRBV4-3
CSAPKGASNEQFF once TRBV29-1
CSVEEAGETYEQYF . TRBV29-1
CASSEFAAGDEQFF . TRBV10-2
CASSWDRYTEAFF . TRBV27
CASSVAGLANQPQHF few TRBV9
CASSTAGQETQYF . TRBV11-2